These 20 T cell receptor beta chains came from one sample sequenced in a study of T-cell reconstitution after alpha-beta-depleted transplantation in children. Preparing the TCRbeta library involved the use of unique molecular identifiers. TCRdb re-called the PCR reads through MiXCR, storing one row per CDR3 protein. This table has tens of thousands of distinct CDR3 sequences, 7.3% appearing once. Sequences were derived from PBMCs from the stem cell graft donor, sampled from the stem cell graft. The source of these receptors is a human donor who donated a stem cell graft to a child with acute lymphoblastic leukemia.

This clonotype appeared many times. The genes are TRBV21-1 and TRBJ2-5; TRBD1 is taken as the D call from the table, unchecked against the DNA. TRBV21-1 has pseudogene status. The CDR3 runs 19 residues. The CDR3 DNA follows: TGTGCCAGCAGCAAAGGAGTATTACAGGGGAAATGTAAAGGAGAGACCCAGTACTTC. Amino acid sequence: CASSKGVLQGKCKGETQYF.

This clonotype was found many times. The J gene is TRBJ1-6, the V gene TRBV10-3, with TRBD1 as a possible D gene (5 bases). Germline-derived CDR1 and CDR2 are ENHRY and SYGVKD. Trimming pared 6 bases from V and 0 bases from J, leaving 9 bases between. The CDR3 consists of 15 residues. CDR3 sequence (DNA): TGTGCCATCAGGCCGGACAACTCCTATAATTCACCCCTCCACTTT. Its protein is CAIRPDNSYNSPLHF.

This clonotype appeared many times. The V and J genes are TRBV12-3 or TRBV12-4 and TRBJ2-5, with 7 bases that match TRBD1. This CDR3 region has 12 residues. The V and J ends lost 7 bases and 11 bases, in that order; junction bases with no gene match: 10. This CDR3 is CASTLTGWVQYF. DNA of the CDR3: TGTGCCAGCACCCTGACAGGGTGGGTACAGTACTTC.

This clonotype was recorded at least ten times. The J gene is TRBJ2-6, the V gene TRBV19, with D perhaps matching TRBD1 (5 bases). Germline CDR1 LNHDA, CDR2 SQIVND (reference sequence). The CDR3 is 15 amino acids. V was pared by 4 bases and J by 3 bases, with 10 bases between. As DNA, the CDR3 is TGTGCCAGTAGTACGACAGTGTTTGGGGCCAACGTCCTGACTTTC. This gives the protein CASSTTVFGANVLTF.

This clonotype was picked up many times. The chain recombines TRBV29-1 with TRBJ1-2, with D possibly matching TRBD1 (5 bases). Germline V gene data show CDR1 as SQVTM and CDR2 as ANQGSEA. V lost 5 bases to trimming and J lost 5 bases, with 21 bases between them. CDR3 length: 15 amino acids. CDR3 in amino acids: CSVPQSGASSYGYTF. The CDR3 DNA is TGCAGCGTTCCGCAATCCGGGGCAAGCAGTTATGGCTACACCTTC.

This clonotype occurred a few times. The chain carries TRBV7-9 and TRBJ2-1, with D maybe TRBD1 (5 bases). Trimming removed 0 bases at V and 6 bases at J, with 15 bases between. The CDR3 consists of 16 residues. Per germline, CDR1 SEHNR and CDR2 FQNEAQ (reference sequence). CDR3 bases: TGTGCCAGCAGCTTAGCGGTACTTATAGGGGCCAATGAGCAGTTCTTC. Protein: CASSLAVLIGANEQFF.

V usage is TRBV3-1 and J usage is TRBJ2-1, with TRBD1 as a possible D gene (6 bases). Deletions cut 11 bases from V and 4 bases from J, with 33 bases between. CDR1 and CDR2 (germline): LGHDT, YNNKEL (reference sequence). This CDR3 is 19 amino acids long. CDR3 nucleotide sequence: TGTGCCTCCACCCAACTCCACACCAAGGACAGACGACTATACAATGAGCAGTTCTTC. Translated, it gives CASTQLHTKDRRLYNEQFF.

The V call is TRBV20-1, the J call TRBJ2-7, with TRBD2 matching over 14 bases. There are 14 residues in the CDR3. V gave up 6 bases and J gave up 9 bases; unmatched junction bases: 10. From germline, CDR1 is DFQATT and CDR2 SNEGSKA (reference sequence). CDR3 in DNA: TGCAGTGCGGTCGGACTAGCGGGAGGCTTTTGGCAGTACTTC. It codes for CSAVGLAGGFWQYF.

This clonotype was detected many times. The chain links TRBV7-3 to TRBJ2-5; 8 nucleotides line up with TRBD1. V lost 6 bases to trimming and J lost 5 bases; unmatched junction nucleotides: 11. Germline assignment: CDR1 SGHTA and CDR2 FQGTGA. The CDR3 runs to 15 residues. CDR3 amino acids: CASSTTGGSWETQYF. For the CDR3, the DNA is TGTGCCAGCAGTACTACAGGGGGATCTTGGGAGACCCAGTACTTC. Variable domain in full (rest from reference TRBV7-3 and TRBJ2-5): GAGVSQTPSNKVTEKGKYVELRCDPISGHTALYWYRQSLGQGPEFLIYFQGTGAADDSGLPNDRFFAVRPEGSVSTLKIQRTERGDSAVYLCASSTTGGSWETQYFGPGTRLLVL.

There are many counts of this clonotype. The chain carries TRBV5-1 and TRBJ2-7; perhaps D is TRBD1 or TRBD2 (5 bases each). The CDR3 is 14 residues long. Trimming cost V 2 bases and J 6 bases, with 15 bases left between them. Per the germline V gene, CDR1 is SGHRS and CDR2 is YFSETQ. Here the CDR3 DNA reads TGCGCCAGCAGCTTTCGGGACGGAGGTGGCGAGCAGTACTTC. It is translated as CASSFRDGGGEQYF.

There are many counts of this clonotype. This sequence joins TRBV12-3 or TRBV12-4 and TRBJ2-5; TRBD1 matches at 12 bases. The CDR3 length is 15 residues. The V gene end was trimmed by 6 bases and the J gene end by 4 bases; junction bases not matched to a gene: 6. The CDR3: CASSSPGQGAETQYF. The CDR3 nucleotides read TGTGCCAGCAGCAGCCCGGGACAGGGGGCAGAGACCCAGTACTTC.

This clonotype came up many times. The V call is TRBV6-5, the J call TRBJ2-1, with 9 bases matching TRBD1. V shed 0 bases and J 7 bases; nucleotides not matched to a gene: 10. This CDR3 region has 17 residues. Germline-derived CDR1 and CDR2 are MNHEY and SVGAGI. For the CDR3, the DNA is TGTGCCAGCAGTTACTCGCTAGTGAGACAGGGGGATAATGAGCAGTTCTTC. Protein product: CASSYSLVRQGDNEQFF.

This clonotype was recorded at least ten times. The chain uses TRBV5-1 and TRBJ1-1; D perhaps matches TRBD1 (6 bases). This CDR3 is built from 12 residues. V lost 3 bases and J 8 bases, leaving 11 bases between the germline ends. Germline V gives CDR1 SGHRS, CDR2 YFSETQ. CDR3: CASSSGQFEAFF. The CDR3 DNA reads TGCGCCAGCAGCTCCGGACAGTTCGAAGCTTTCTTT.

This clonotype was counted many times. The CDR3 region is CSARAVSSNQPQHF. CDR3 nucleotides: TGCAGTGCTAGAGCTGTCAGTAGCAATCAGCCCCAGCATTTT. The chain has TRBV20-1 and TRBJ1-5, with D unresolved. This CDR3 is 14 amino acids long. The V and J ends lost 1 base and 0 bases respectively, with 7 bases between them. Germline lookup yields CDR1 DFQATT and CDR2 SNEGSKA (reference sequence).

This clonotype was found many times. This chain uses TRBV11-2 with TRBJ2-3, with a possible D match to TRBD2 (6 bases). The germline gives CDR1 SGHAT, CDR2 FQNNGV. The CDR3 is 16 residues long. Deletions cut 4 bases from V and 2 bases from J, with 16 bases between. CDR3 nucleotides: TGTGCCAGCAGCTCTGTAAGGGGAGGAATCACAGATACGCAGTATTTT. Protein: CASSSVRGGITDTQYF. Combining the CDR3 with reference TRBV11-2 and TRBJ2-3 gives the whole variable domain EAGVAQSPRYKIIEKRQSVAFWCNPISGHATLYWYQQILGQGPKLLIQFQNNGVVDDSQLPKDRFSAERLKGVDSTLKIQPAKLEDSAVYLCASSSVRGGITDTQYFGPGTRLTVL.

In its sample, this clonotype was seen many times. The V and J genes are TRBV3-1 and TRBJ2-5; D is uncertain. Trimming took 1 base from V and 2 from J, leaving 14 bases between them. From germline, CDR1 is LGHDT and CDR2 YNNKEL (reference sequence). This CDR3 contains 16 residues. DNA for the CDR3: TGTGCCAGCAGCCAAGGCACAACGCTAGGGCAAGAGACCCAGTACTTC. Its translation: CASSQGTTLGQETQYF.

This clonotype was counted at least ten times. The chain has TRBV6-4 and TRBJ1-5; D is uncertain. Germline V gene data show CDR1 as MRHNA and CDR2 as SNTAGT. V lost 5 bases, J lost 2 bases, and 7 bases lay in between. CDR3 size: 13 residues. The CDR3 here is CASSSDGNQPQHF. The CDR3 nucleotides are TGTGCCAGCAGTTCCGATGGCAATCAGCCCCAGCATTTT.

This clonotype came up many times. In DNA, the CDR3 is TGTGCCAGCGGTATCGGGACAGGGAATGTCTATGGCTACACCTTC. It yields the protein CASGIGTGNVYGYTF. The chain has TRBV6-5 and TRBJ1-2, with 9 bases that match TRBD1. CDR3 length: 15 residues. J gave up 4 bases and V 8 bases, and 11 bases lay outside the gene matches. Germline loops: CDR1 MNHEY, CDR2 SVGAGI.

This clonotype was observed at least ten times. The chain employs TRBV7-2 and TRBJ2-7, with 9 bases fitting TRBD1. Germline V lookup: CDR1 SGHTA, CDR2 FQGNSA. With 5 bases clipped from V and 4 bases from J, the junction kept 6 bases outside the gene matches. The CDR3 contains 14 residues. The CDR3 is CASSDGTGTYEQYF. CDR3 DNA sequence: TGTGCCAGCAGCGACGGGACAGGGACATACGAGCAGTACTTC.

This clonotype was seen repeatedly, ten times or more. The chain couples TRBV19 to TRBJ2-1; 7 bases are a match to TRBD2. Germline V gives CDR1 LNHDA, CDR2 SQIVND (reference sequence). Trimming cost V 11 bases and J 5 bases; bases outside gene matches: 9. CDR3 length: 13 residues. The CDR3 nucleotides read TGTGCCGCCGACTCCGGGACTAACAATGAGCAGTTCTTC. Translation gives CAADSGTNNEQFF.